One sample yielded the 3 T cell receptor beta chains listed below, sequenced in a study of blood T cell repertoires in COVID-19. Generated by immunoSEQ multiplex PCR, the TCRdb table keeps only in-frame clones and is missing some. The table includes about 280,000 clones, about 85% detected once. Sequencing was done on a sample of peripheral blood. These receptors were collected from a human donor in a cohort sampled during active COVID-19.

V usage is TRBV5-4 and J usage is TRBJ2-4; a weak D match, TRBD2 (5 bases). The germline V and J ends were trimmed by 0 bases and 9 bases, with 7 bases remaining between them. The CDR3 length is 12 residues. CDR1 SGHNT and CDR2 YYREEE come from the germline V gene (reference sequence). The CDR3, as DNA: TGTGCCAGCAGCTTGGGTCGGGGCATTCAGTACTTC. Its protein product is CASSLGRGIQYF.

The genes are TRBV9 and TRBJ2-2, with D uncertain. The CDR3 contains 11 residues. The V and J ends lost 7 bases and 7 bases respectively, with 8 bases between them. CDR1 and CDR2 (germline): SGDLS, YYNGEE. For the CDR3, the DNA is TGTGCCAGCGCGAGGAACGGGGAGCTGTTTTTT. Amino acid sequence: CASARNGELFF.

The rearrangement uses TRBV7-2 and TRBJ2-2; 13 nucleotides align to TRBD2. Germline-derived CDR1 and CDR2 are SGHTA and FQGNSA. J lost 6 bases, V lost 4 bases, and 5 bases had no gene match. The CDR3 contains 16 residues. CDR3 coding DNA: TGTGCCAGCAGCTCCGGACTAGCGGGAGTATCCGGGGAGCTGTTTTTT. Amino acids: CASSSGLAGVSGELFF.